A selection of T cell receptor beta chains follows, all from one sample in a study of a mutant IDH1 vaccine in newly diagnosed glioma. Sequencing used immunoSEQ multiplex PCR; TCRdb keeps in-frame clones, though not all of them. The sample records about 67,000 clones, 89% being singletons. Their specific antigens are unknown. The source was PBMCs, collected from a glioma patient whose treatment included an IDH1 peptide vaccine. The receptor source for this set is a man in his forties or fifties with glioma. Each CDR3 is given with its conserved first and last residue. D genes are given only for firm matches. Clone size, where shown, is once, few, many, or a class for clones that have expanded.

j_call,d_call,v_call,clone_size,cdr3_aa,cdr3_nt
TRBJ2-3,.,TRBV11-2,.,CASSFLRVLSTDTQYF,TGTGCCAGCAGCTTTCTTCGGGTTCTGAGCACAGATACGCAGTATTTT
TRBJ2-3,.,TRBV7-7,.,CASSLYFGDSTDTQYF,TGTGCCAGCAGCTTATATTTTGGGGACAGCACAGATACGCAGTATTTT
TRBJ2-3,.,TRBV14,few,CASSQVLLQGITLPDTQYF,TGTGCCAGCAGCCAAGTTCTGCTACAGGGTATAACGTTGCCAGATACGCAGTATTTT
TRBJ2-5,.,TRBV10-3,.,CATMYTRGANETQYF,TGTGCCACCATGTATACTAGGGGTGCCAATGAGACCCAGTACTTC
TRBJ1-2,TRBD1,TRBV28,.,CASRILGQGVDGYTF,TGTGCCAGCAGAATCCTTGGGCAGGGGGTCGATGGCTACACCTTC
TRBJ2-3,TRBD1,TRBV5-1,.,CASSLDRGRLADTQYF,TGCGCCAGCAGCTTGGACAGGGGGCGACTCGCAGATACGCAGTATTTT
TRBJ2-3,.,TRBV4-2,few,CASSRVGDTQYF,TGTGCCAGCAGCCGAGTGGGAGATACGCAGTATTTT
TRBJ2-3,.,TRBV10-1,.,CASSESIGVDTDTQYF,TGCGCCAGCAGTGAGAGTATAGGGGTCGACACAGATACGCAGTATTTT
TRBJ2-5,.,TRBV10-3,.,CAIRGLSGETQYF,TGTGCCATCAGGGGATTATCAGGGGAGACCCAGTACTTC
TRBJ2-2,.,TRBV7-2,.,CASRPKIGELFF,TGTGCCAGCAGACCTAAAATCGGGGAGCTGTTTTTT